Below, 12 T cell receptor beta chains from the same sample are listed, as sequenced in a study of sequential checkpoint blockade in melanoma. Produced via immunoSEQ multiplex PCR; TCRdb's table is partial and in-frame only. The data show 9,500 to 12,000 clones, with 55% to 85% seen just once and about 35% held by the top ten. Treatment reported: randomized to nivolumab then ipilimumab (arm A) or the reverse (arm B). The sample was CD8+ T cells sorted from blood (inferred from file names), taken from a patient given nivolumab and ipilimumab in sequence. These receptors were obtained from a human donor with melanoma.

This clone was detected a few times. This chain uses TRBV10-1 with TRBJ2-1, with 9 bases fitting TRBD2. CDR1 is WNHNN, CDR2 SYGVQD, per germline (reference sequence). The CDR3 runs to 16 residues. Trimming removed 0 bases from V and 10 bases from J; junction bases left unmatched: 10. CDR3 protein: CASSESVQRGVQEQFF. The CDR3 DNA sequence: TGCGCCAGCAGTGAGTCAGTCCAGCGGGGGGTTCAAGAGCAGTTCTTC.

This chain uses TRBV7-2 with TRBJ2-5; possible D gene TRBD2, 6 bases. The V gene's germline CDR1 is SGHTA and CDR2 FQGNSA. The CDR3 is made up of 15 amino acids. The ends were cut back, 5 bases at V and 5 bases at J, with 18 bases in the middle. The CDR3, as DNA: TGTGCCAGCAGCCCCACTTCCGGGGGAAGGGAGACCCAGTACTTC. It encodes CASSPTSGGRETQYF.

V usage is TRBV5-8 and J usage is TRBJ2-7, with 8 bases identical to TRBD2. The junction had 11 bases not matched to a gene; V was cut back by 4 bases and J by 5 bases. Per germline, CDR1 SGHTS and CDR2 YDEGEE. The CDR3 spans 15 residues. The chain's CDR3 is CASSPKRGGRDEQYF. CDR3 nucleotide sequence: TGTGCCAGCAGCCCCAAACGCGGGGGGCGCGACGAGCAGTACTTC. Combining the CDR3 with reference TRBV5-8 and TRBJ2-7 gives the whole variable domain EAGVTQSPTHLIKTRGQQATLRCSPISGHTSVYWYQQALGLGLQFLLWYDEGEERNRGNFPPRFSGRQFPNYSSELNVNALELEDSALYLCASSPKRGGRDEQYFGPGTRLTVT.

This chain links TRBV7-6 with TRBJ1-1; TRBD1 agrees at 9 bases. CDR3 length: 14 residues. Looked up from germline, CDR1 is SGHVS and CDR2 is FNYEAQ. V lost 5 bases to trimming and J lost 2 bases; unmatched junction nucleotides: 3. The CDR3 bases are TGTGCCAGCAGCCCGACAGGGGGTAACACTGAAGCTTTCTTT. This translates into CASSPTGGNTEAFF.

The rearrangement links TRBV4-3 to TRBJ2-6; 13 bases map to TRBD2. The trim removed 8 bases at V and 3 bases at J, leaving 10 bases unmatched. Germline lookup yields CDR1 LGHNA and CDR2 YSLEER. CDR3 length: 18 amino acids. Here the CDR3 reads CASSTGLAGAGGANVLTF. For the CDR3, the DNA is TGCGCCAGCTCGACTGGACTAGCGGGAGCAGGTGGGGCCAACGTCCTGACTTTC.

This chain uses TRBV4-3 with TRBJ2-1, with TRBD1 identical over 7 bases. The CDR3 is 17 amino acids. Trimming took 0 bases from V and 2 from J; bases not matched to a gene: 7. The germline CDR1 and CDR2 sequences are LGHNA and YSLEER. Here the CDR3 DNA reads TGCGCCAGCAGCCAAGATTGGGACAGAAGGGCCTACAATGAGCAGTTCTTC. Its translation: CASSQDWDRRAYNEQFF.

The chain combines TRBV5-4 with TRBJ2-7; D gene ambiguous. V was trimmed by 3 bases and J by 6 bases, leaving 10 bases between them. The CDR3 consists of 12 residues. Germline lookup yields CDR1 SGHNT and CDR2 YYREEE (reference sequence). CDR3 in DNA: TGTGCCAGCAGCTACGGAAGGAGCGAGCAGTACTTC. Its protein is CASSYGRSEQYF.

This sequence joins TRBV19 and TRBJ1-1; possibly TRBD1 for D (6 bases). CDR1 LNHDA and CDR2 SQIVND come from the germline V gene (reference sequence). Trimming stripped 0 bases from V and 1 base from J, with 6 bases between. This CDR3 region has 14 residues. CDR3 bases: TGTGCCAGTAGTATAGAACAGGGGAACACTGAAGCTTTCTTT. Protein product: CASSIEQGNTEAFF. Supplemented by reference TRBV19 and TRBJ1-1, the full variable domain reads DGGITQSPKYLFRKEGQNVTLSCEQNLNHDAMYWYRQDPGQGLRLIYYSQIVNDFQKGDIAEGYSVSREKKESFPLTVTSAQKNPTAFYLCASSIEQGNTEAFFGQGTRLTVV.

This CDR3 reads CASSVGGGANGNEQFF. The CDR3 DNA follows: TGTGCCAGCAGCGTAGGAGGGGGGGCTAATGGCAATGAGCAGTTCTTC. This chain uses TRBV9 with TRBJ2-1; the D gene is possibly TRBD2 (7 bases). CDR3 size: 16 residues. With 0 bases removed from V and 6 bases from J, the gap between germline ends came to 16 bases. Germline CDR1 is SGDLS and CDR2 is YYNGEE.

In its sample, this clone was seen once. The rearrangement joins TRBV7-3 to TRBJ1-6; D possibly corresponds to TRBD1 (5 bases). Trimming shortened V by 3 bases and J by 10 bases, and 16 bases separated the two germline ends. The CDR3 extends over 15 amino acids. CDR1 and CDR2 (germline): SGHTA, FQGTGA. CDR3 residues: CASSLGTKTNSPLHF. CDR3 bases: TGTGCCAGCAGCTTGGGGACTAAGACCAACTCACCCCTCCACTTT.

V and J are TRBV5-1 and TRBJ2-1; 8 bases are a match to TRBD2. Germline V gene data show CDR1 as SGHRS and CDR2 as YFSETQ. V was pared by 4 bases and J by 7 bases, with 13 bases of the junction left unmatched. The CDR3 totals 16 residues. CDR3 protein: CASSPGLSGSLNEQFF. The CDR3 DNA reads TGCGCCAGCAGCCCCGGGCTGAGCGGGAGCTTGAATGAGCAGTTCTTC.

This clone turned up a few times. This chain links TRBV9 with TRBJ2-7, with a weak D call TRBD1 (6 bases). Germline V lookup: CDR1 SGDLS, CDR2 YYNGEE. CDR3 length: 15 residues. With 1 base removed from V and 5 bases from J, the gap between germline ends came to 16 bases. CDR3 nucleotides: TGTGCCAGCAGCGTAAGCACAGGGCTATTCGACGAGCAGTACTTC. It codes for CASSVSTGLFDEQYF.